This passage covers 21 T cell receptor beta chains from one sample sequenced in a study of vaccination effects on CD4 cells after COVID-19. Cells that had been cultured for approximately ten days were the source of isolated CD4+ T cells. Sequenced by immunoSEQ multiplex PCR; TCRdb stores in-frame clones only, minus some. The data contain some 39,000 clones, roughly 80% of them seen just once; the ten biggest clones take up nearly 3%. Their specific antigens are unknown. Sequencing was performed on CD4+ T cells from PBMCs cultured without peptide, taken before COVID-19 vaccination. The source of these receptors is a human donor who received a COVID-19 vaccine.

The chain carries TRBV5-4 and TRBJ2-5; D unresolved. V was clipped by 4 bases and J by 8 bases, with 12 bases between them. There are 12 residues in the CDR3. Germline values: CDR1 SGHNT, CDR2 YYREEE (reference sequence). The CDR3 here is CASSHPADTQYF. For the CDR3, the DNA is TGTGCCAGCAGCCACCCTGCGGATACCCAGTACTTC.

This clone was recorded once. The chain links TRBV5-1 to TRBJ2-3, with D maybe TRBD1 (5 bases). Germline CDR1 is SGHRS and CDR2 is YFSETQ. The length of the CDR3 is 16 residues. Trimming removed 0 bases at V and 3 bases at J, with 14 bases between. This chain's CDR3 is CASSLVDPSGTDTQYF. CDR3 DNA: TGCGCCAGCAGCTTGGTGGACCCCTCAGGGACAGATACGCAGTATTTT.

This clone was found once. The V call is TRBV4-1, the J call TRBJ1-1, with D tentatively TRBD1 (6 bases). Germline V gene sequence: CDR1 MGHRA, CDR2 YSYEKL. Trimming cost V 1 base and J 1 base, with 16 bases left between them. The CDR3 has 17 residues. The CDR3 sequence: CASSQVRYGRGNTEAFF. The CDR3, as DNA: TGCGCCAGCAGCCAAGTAAGGTACGGCAGGGGGAACACTGAAGCTTTCTTT.

This clone was detected only once. The chain has TRBV7-3 and TRBJ2-5; TRBD2 matches 7 bases. The CDR3 loop spans 13 amino acids. V was clipped by 4 bases and J by 6 bases; unmatched bases: 5. Looked up from germline, CDR1 is SGHTA and CDR2 is FQGTGA. The CDR3 region has the DNA TGTGCCAGCAGCTCCAGACTAGCCAAGACCCAGTACTTC. It is translated as CASSSRLAKTQYF.

V and J are TRBV3-1 (or the pseudogene TRBV3-2) and TRBJ1-6; 9 bases match TRBD1. This CDR3 spans 16 amino acids. J was trimmed by 10 bases and V by 2 bases; bases with no gene match: 9. The germline CDR1 and CDR2 sequences are LGHDT and YNNKEL (reference sequence). CDR3 residues: CASSQLGTGNRSPLHF. DNA of the CDR3: TGTGCCAGCAGCCAATTGGGGACAGGGAATAGGTCACCCCTCCACTTT.

This clone has only a few counts. V and J are TRBV3-1 (or the pseudogene TRBV3-2) and TRBJ2-3; tentative D call: TRBD2 (6 bases). Trimming removed 4 bases at V and 5 bases at J, with 16 bases between. The germline V gene encodes CDR1 LGHDT and CDR2 YNNKEL (reference sequence). The CDR3 has 15 amino acids. The DNA for the CDR3 is TGTGCCAGCAGCCCCGGGAGTCTACCGGAAGATACGCAGTATTTT. It is translated as CASSPGSLPEDTQYF.

Concerning this clone itself: Other DNA sequences from this sample encode an identical CDR3 as well. This rearrangement joins TRBV5-1 to TRBJ2-7, with D maybe TRBD2 (5 bases). V was shortened by 0 bases and J by 6 bases, with 10 bases between the two germline ends. Germline assignment: CDR1 SGHRS and CDR2 YFSETQ. This CDR3 is built from 13 residues. CDR3 nucleotides: TGCGCCAGCAGCTTGGGGCCTGGAGGCGAGCAGTACGTC. Translated: CASSLGPGGEQYV.

V usage is TRBV15 and J usage is TRBJ2-1; 9 bases line up with TRBD1. J lost 6 bases, V lost 8 bases, and 8 bases had no gene match. Germline CDR1 reads LNHNV; CDR2 reads YYDKDF (reference sequence). The CDR3 extends over 14 amino acids. The DNA for the CDR3 is TGTGCCACCGTACGGGACAGGGTCATCAATGAGCAGTTCTTC. Amino acids: CATVRDRVINEQFF.

The rearrangement joins TRBV2 to TRBJ2-1; D may be TRBD2 (5 bases). CDR1 and CDR2 from the germline V gene are SNHLY and FYNNEI. V gave up 8 bases and J gave up 7 bases, with 18 bases separating them. This CDR3 has 14 residues. The CDR3: CASRGGGVANEQFF. The CDR3 DNA reads as TGTGCCAGCCGGGGTGGTGGGGTAGCTAATGAGCAGTTCTTC.

The chain is built from TRBV28 and TRBJ2-7; TRBD2 is a possible D gene (5 bases). Trimming pared 6 bases from V and 7 bases from J, leaving 19 bases between. The germline V gene encodes CDR1 MDHEN and CDR2 SYDVKM. The CDR3 runs 14 residues. In DNA, the CDR3 is TGTGCCAGCAGCCCCGGACGAAGTTGGGAGGAGCAGTACGTC. Translated, it gives CASSPGRSWEEQYV.

J is TRBJ2-1 and V is TRBV15; D not resolved. Looked up from germline, CDR1 is LNHNV and CDR2 is YYDKDF (reference sequence). The V gene lost 1 base and the J gene lost 8 bases, with 18 bases spanning the gap. This CDR3 is 16 amino acids long. CDR3 sequence (DNA): TGTGCCACCAGCAGAGTTACGGGCGACACAAGCGATGAGCAGTTCTTC. It codes for CATSRVTGDTSDEQFF.

V gene TRBV11-2 combines with J gene TRBJ1-6, with D perhaps TRBD1 (5 bases). Germline values: CDR1 SGHAT, CDR2 FQNNGV. CDR3 length equals 15 residues. Trimming removed 1 base from V and 6 bases from J, with 10 bases in between. The CDR3 DNA reads TGTGCCAGCAGCTTAGTGGCGGGGGGTAATTCACCCCTCCACTTT. As protein: CASSLVAGGNSPLHF.

The table lists this clone with a few counts. The V and J genes are TRBV30 and TRBJ1-2; no clear D. This CDR3 has 15 amino acids. V lost 3 bases and J 4 bases, leaving 18 bases between the germline ends. Looked up from germline, CDR1 is GTSNPN and CDR2 is SVGIG (reference sequence). The CDR3 region is CAWRDPLGGFYGYTF. Here the CDR3 DNA reads TGTGCCTGGAGGGACCCTCTGGGCGGATTCTATGGCTACACCTTC.

The chain joins TRBV7-2 to TRBJ2-3; 8 bases match TRBD2. CDR3 length equals 16 residues. CDR1 is SGHTA, CDR2 FQGNSA, per germline. V lost 5 bases to trimming and J lost 2 bases; unmatched junction nucleotides: 9. For the CDR3, the DNA is TGTGCCAGCAGCAGAATAGCGGGGTCTTACACAGATACGCAGTATTTT. Its translation is CASSRIAGSYTDTQYF.

The V and J genes are TRBV18 and TRBJ2-3, with D perhaps matching TRBD1 or TRBD2 (5 bases each). Germline V gene sequence: CDR1 KGHSH, CDR2 LQKENI. The V gene lost 3 bases and the J gene lost 3 bases, with 19 bases spanning the gap. This CDR3 contains 17 residues. Here the CDR3 DNA reads TGTGCCAGCTCACCGGTTAGTGGGCTTGGGGGAACAGATACGCAGTATTTT. It codes for CASSPVSGLGGTDTQYF.

This rearrangement joins TRBV2 to TRBJ2-3; D ambiguous. Trimming removed 5 bases at V and 3 bases at J, with 9 bases between. The CDR3 length is 13 residues. The germline gives CDR1 SNHLY, CDR2 FYNNEI. CDR3 region: CASSQHGTDTQYF. The CDR3 DNA is TGTGCCAGCAGTCAACACGGAACAGATACGCAGTATTTT.

The CDR3 is CASSYTAGTLDREQYV. CDR3 nucleotide sequence: TGTGCCAGCAGTTACACGGCGGGGACTCTAGATAGGGAGCAGTACGTC. This rearrangement joins TRBV6-2 or TRBV6-3 to TRBJ2-7; a weak D match, TRBD2 (6 bases). Trimming stripped 2 bases from V and 7 bases from J, with 21 bases between. The V gene's germline CDR1 is MNHEY and CDR2 SVGEGT. This CDR3 has 16 residues.

V gene TRBV7-2 combines with J gene TRBJ1-6, with a possible D match to TRBD1 (6 bases). The CDR3 loop spans 15 amino acids. V was cut by 1 base and J by 8 bases, with 12 bases left in between. Germline CDR1 SGHTA, CDR2 FQGNSA. CDR3 sequence reads: CASSLEGGRDSPLHF. CDR3 bases: TGTGCCAGCAGCTTAGAAGGGGGTAGAGATTCACCCCTCCACTTT.

The rearrangement links TRBV5-1 to TRBJ2-5, with a possible D match to TRBD2 (5 bases). This CDR3 contains 16 residues. V lost 0 bases, J lost 5 bases, and 17 bases lay in between. Germline CDR1 reads SGHRS; CDR2 reads YFSETQ. CDR3 sequence reads: CASSLAGPGKWETQYF. CDR3 DNA: TGCGCCAGCAGCTTGGCCGGGCCGGGGAAGTGGGAGACCCAGTACTTC.

This rearrangement joins TRBV5-5 to TRBJ1-4; a possible D gene is TRBD1 (5 bases). The germline V gene encodes CDR1 SGHKS and CDR2 YYEKEE (reference sequence). The CDR3 is 15 residues long. V dropped 1 base and J dropped 2 bases, with 9 bases sitting between them. The CDR3 region has the DNA TGTGCCAGCAGCTTGTCCGGGGCCACTAATGAAAAACTGTTTTTT. Translation gives CASSLSGATNEKLFF.

This sequence joins TRBV24-1 and TRBJ1-3; D unresolved. Germline values: CDR1 KGHDR, CDR2 SFDVKD. The CDR3 runs to 15 residues. The V end lost 4 bases, the J end lost 1 base, and 10 bases lay between the germline ends. CDR3 loop: CATSDSRTSGNTIYF. DNA of the CDR3: TGTGCCACCAGTGACTCTCGGACTTCTGGAAACACCATATATTTT.